This is a list of T cell receptor beta chains from one sample in a study of CD8+CD57+ T cells in acquired aplastic anemia. TCRdb ran MiXCR on the reads and lists one entry per CDR3 protein. The sample has 250,000 to 350,000 distinct CDR3 sequences, 45% to 70% seen once. Sequencing was performed on sorted CD4+, CD8+, or CD8+CD57+ T cells (not recorded which) from PBMCs. Receptor source: a human donor with severe aplastic anemia or a healthy control (not recorded which). Both conserved end residues are part of each CDR3. The order of the fields is clone size, D gene, V gene, J gene, CDR3 protein, CDR3 DNA. D genes are given only for firm matches. Expanded clones get a size class; other rows say once, few or many, or leave the size out.

clone size: NA; D gene: NA; V gene: TRBV9; J gene: TRBJ1-2; CDR3 protein: CASSVDDSTNYGYTF; CDR3 DNA: TGTGCCAGCAGCGTAGACGACAGTACTAACTATGGCTACACCTTC
clone size: NA; D gene: NA; V gene: TRBV29-1; J gene: TRBJ1-2; CDR3 protein: CGVVESGTNYGYTF; CDR3 DNA: TGCGGCGTTGTAGAGTCGGGAACTAACTATGGCTACACCTTC
clone size: NA; D gene: TRBD1; V gene: TRBV15; J gene: TRBJ2-5; CDR3 protein: CATSRGGTGGETQYF; CDR3 DNA: TGTGCCACCAGCAGAGGGGGGACAGGGGGAGAGACCCAGTACTTC
clone size: NA; D gene: TRBD1; V gene: TRBV10-3; J gene: TRBJ2-6; CDR3 protein: CAIRSGQGVSGANVLTF; CDR3 DNA: TGTGCCATCAGGTCGGGACAGGGGGTGTCTGGGGCCAACGTCCTGACTTTC
clone size: NA; D gene: NA; V gene: TRBV10-2; J gene: TRBJ1-2; CDR3 protein: CASESGSGYGYTF; CDR3 DNA: TGCGCCAGCGAGTCAGGGTCTGGCTATGGCTACACCTTC
clone size: many; D gene: NA; V gene: TRBV14; J gene: TRBJ2-2; CDR3 protein: CASSQVSADTGELFF; CDR3 DNA: TGTGCCAGCAGCCAAGTCAGCGCCGACACCGGGGAGCTGTTTTTT
clone size: many; D gene: TRBD1; V gene: TRBV4-3; J gene: TRBJ1-1; CDR3 protein: CASSGGRGLFNTEAFF; CDR3 DNA: TGCGCCAGCAGTGGGGGCAGGGGGCTCTTTAACACTGAAGCTTTCTTT
clone size: many; D gene: NA; V gene: TRBV6-4; J gene: TRBJ2-3; CDR3 protein: CASSDSAGTGTDTQYF; CDR3 DNA: TGTGCCAGCAGTGACTCCGCAGGCACAGGAACAGATACGCAGTATTTT
clone size: many; D gene: NA; V gene: TRBV12-3/TRBV12-4; J gene: TRBJ1-1; CDR3 protein: CASSLGFGNTEAFF; CDR3 DNA: TGTGCCAGCAGTTTAGGGTTCGGGAACACTGAAGCTTTCTTT
clone size: NA; D gene: TRBD2; V gene: TRBV19; J gene: TRBJ2-1; CDR3 protein: CASSIGGLAGGTYNEQFF; CDR3 DNA: TGTGCCAGTAGTATTGGAGGGCTAGCGGGAGGTACCTACAATGAGCAGTTCTTC
clone size: NA; D gene: NA; V gene: TRBV5-1; J gene: TRBJ1-1; CDR3 protein: CASSFKGEAFF; CDR3 DNA: TGTGCCAGCAGCTTTAAAGGTGAAGCTTTCTTT
clone size: NA; D gene: NA; V gene: TRBV7-8; J gene: TRBJ1-4; CDR3 protein: CASSFPQGGKLFF; CDR3 DNA: TGTGCCAGCAGCTTCCCACAGGGTGGGAAACTGTTTTTT
clone size: once; D gene: NA; V gene: TRBV7-2; J gene: TRBJ2-1; CDR3 protein: CASSLWFKSSYNEQFF; CDR3 DNA: TGTGCCAGCAGCTTATGGTTTAAGAGCTCCTACAATGAGCAGTTCTTC
clone size: NA; D gene: NA; V gene: TRBV10-3; J gene: TRBJ1-6; CDR3 protein: CAISELSRLGNSPLHF; CDR3 DNA: TGTGCCATCAGTGAGCTAAGCAGGCTCGGGAATTCACCCCTCCACTTT
clone size: NA; D gene: TRBD1; V gene: TRBV6-1; J gene: TRBJ2-7; CDR3 protein: CASSEVVGGAREQYF; CDR3 DNA: TGTGCCAGCAGTGAAGTGGTAGGGGGCGCAAGAGAGCAGTACTTC
clone size: many; D gene: NA; V gene: TRBV7-2; J gene: TRBJ2-1; CDR3 protein: CASSPTRGGPNEQFF; CDR3 DNA: TGTGCCAGCAGCCCCACGCGTGGGGGACCCAATGAGCAGTTCTTC
clone size: many; D gene: NA; V gene: TRBV5-1; J gene: TRBJ2-2; CDR3 protein: CASSGGSTGELFF; CDR3 DNA: TGCGCCAGCAGCGGTGGGAGCACCGGGGAGCTGTTTTTT
clone size: NA; D gene: TRBD1; V gene: TRBV20-1; J gene: TRBJ2-7; CDR3 protein: CSARDWGQVAPYEQYF; CDR3 DNA: TGCAGTGCTAGGGATTGGGGACAGGTCGCGCCCTACGAGCAGTACTTC
clone size: NA; D gene: NA; V gene: TRBV5-1; J gene: TRBJ1-1; CDR3 protein: CASSIRGIGEAFF; CDR3 DNA: TGCGCCAGCAGCATAAGGGGCATCGGTGAAGCTTTCTTT
clone size: NA; D gene: NA; V gene: TRBV7-8; J gene: TRBJ2-3; CDR3 protein: CASSHRPRARDTQYF; CDR3 DNA: TGTGCCAGCAGCCATAGGCCGCGGGCTCGAGATACGCAGTATTTT
clone size: NA; D gene: NA; V gene: TRBV6-6; J gene: TRBJ2-7; CDR3 protein: CASSTQGYEQYF; CDR3 DNA: TGTGCCAGCAGCACACAGGGCTACGAGCAGTACTTC
clone size: NA; D gene: NA; V gene: TRBV7-7; J gene: TRBJ2-2; CDR3 protein: CASSHKEGGELSF; CDR3 DNA: TGTGCTAGCAGTCACAAAGAGGGCGGGGAGCTGTCTTTT
clone size: NA; D gene: NA; V gene: TRBV7-3; J gene: TRBJ2-2; CDR3 protein: CASSVAAAVTGELFF; CDR3 DNA: TGTGCCAGCAGCGTGGCGGCAGCGGTCACCGGGGAGCTGTTTTTT
clone size: few; D gene: TRBD1; V gene: TRBV6-2/TRBV6-3; J gene: TRBJ1-2; CDR3 protein: CASSPPDRLHYGYTF; CDR3 DNA: TGTGCCAGCAGTCCCCCGGACAGGCTTCACTATGGCTACACCTTC
clone size: many; D gene: NA; V gene: TRBV7-3; J gene: TRBJ2-3; CDR3 protein: CASSTNGGRGGTDTQYF; CDR3 DNA: TGTGCCAGCAGCACAAATGGGGGGCGGGGAGGCACAGATACGCAGTATTTT
clone size: NA; D gene: NA; V gene: TRBV9; J gene: TRBJ1-1; CDR3 protein: CASRDPKDPLAEIF; CDR3 DNA: TGTGCCAGCAGGGACCCTAAGGATCCGTTAGCGGAGATCTTT
clone size: once; D gene: TRBD2; V gene: TRBV2; J gene: TRBJ2-1; CDR3 protein: CASSAGLAGTTNEQFF; CDR3 DNA: TGTGCCAGCAGCGCCGGACTAGCGGGGACTACCAATGAGCAGTTCTTC
clone size: many; D gene: TRBD2; V gene: TRBV4-1; J gene: TRBJ2-5; CDR3 protein: CASSQFGAGGSSETQYF; CDR3 DNA: TGCGCCAGCAGCCAATTCGGGGCGGGGGGATCCTCAGAGACCCAGTACTTC
clone size: NA; D gene: NA; V gene: TRBV7-2; J gene: TRBJ2-6; CDR3 protein: CASSLTLRGANVLTF; CDR3 DNA: TGTGCCAGCAGCTTAACCTTACGTGGGGCCAACGTCCTGACTTTC
clone size: NA; D gene: TRBD2; V gene: TRBV7-2; J gene: TRBJ2-3; CDR3 protein: CASRTSGSDTQYF; CDR3 DNA: TGTGCCAGCAGGACTAGCGGGAGTGATACGCAGTATTTT
clone size: NA; D gene: NA; V gene: TRBV20-1; J gene: TRBJ2-5; CDR3 protein: CSASGLDQRETQYF; CDR3 DNA: TGCAGTGCTTCGGGTCTCGACCAAAGAGAGACCCAGTACTTC
clone size: NA; D gene: NA; V gene: TRBV20-1; J gene: TRBJ2-3; CDR3 protein: CSARARAGTDTQYF; CDR3 DNA: TGCAGTGCTAGGGCCCGCGCTGGCACAGATACGCAGTATTTT